This passage covers 29 T cell receptor beta chains from one sample sequenced in a study of beta chain features in type 1 diabetes. Reverse transcribing all isolated RNA meant expressed TCRB transcripts were sequenced. Some clones are missing from TCRdb's copy, which holds only in-frame ones; the method was immunoSEQ multiplex PCR. Of a few hundred thousand clones listed, over 25% are singletons. The sample was naive CD4+ T cells from blood. The source is a man in his late teens or twenties in good health.

The chain recombines TRBV6-1 with TRBJ1-1; D unresolved. The CDR3 length is 9 residues. V was clipped by 8 bases and J by 6 bases, with 4 bases between them. The V gene's germline CDR1 is MNHNS and CDR2 SASEGT. The CDR3 DNA sequence: TGTGCCAGCCCCCCTGAAGCTTTCTTT. Its translation: CASPPEAFF.

The chain carries TRBV12-5 and TRBJ2-6; no firm D call. The CDR3 contains 17 residues. The V gene lost 5 bases and the J gene lost 0 bases, with 14 bases spanning the gap. Looked up from germline, CDR1 is LGHNT and CDR2 is FRNRAP. Here the CDR3 reads CASGRIAPTSGANVLTF. In nucleotides, the CDR3 is TGTGCTAGTGGTCGAATAGCCCCGACCTCTGGGGCCAACGTCCTGACTTTC.

The J gene is TRBJ2-5, the V gene TRBV7-9; 7 bases fit TRBD1. CDR1 SEHNR and CDR2 FQNEAQ come from the germline V gene (reference sequence). V gave up 5 bases and J gave up 5 bases; unmatched junction bases: 8. The CDR3 runs to 14 residues. The CDR3 coding sequence is TGTGCCAGCAGCCCGGGACAGCTAGTGGAGACCCAGTACTTC. As protein: CASSPGQLVETQYF.

This clone was observed a few times. The V call is TRBV7-2, the J call TRBJ1-5; D is unresolved. V lost 1 base, J lost 5 bases, and 12 bases lay in between. Germline CDR1 reads SGHTA; CDR2 reads FQGNSA. This CDR3 is built from 15 residues. Written as DNA, the CDR3 is TGTGCCAGCAGCTTAGAAGCGGGCGCGGATCAGCCCCAGCATTTT. Translation gives CASSLEAGADQPQHF.

The chain has TRBV25-1 and TRBJ2-5; 9 positions agree with TRBD1. This CDR3 has 13 amino acids. Germline values: CDR1 MGHDK, CDR2 SYGVNS. V was clipped by 6 bases and J by 5 bases; unmatched bases: 4. CDR3 bases: TGTGCCAGCAGACAGGGGGCGCTGGAGACCCAGTACTTC. Translated, it gives CASRQGALETQYF.

This chain joins TRBV30 and TRBJ1-2, with TRBD1 matching 8 bases. The CDR3 has 12 amino acids. V shed 8 bases, J shed 8 bases, and the junction held 10 bases outside the gene matches. CDR1 GTSNPN and CDR2 SVGIG come from the germline V gene (reference sequence). The CDR3 bases are TGTGCCGGCACTCAGGGGGCAAAGGGCTACACCTTC. Translated: CAGTQGAKGYTF.

The CDR3 region is CASSFDRFTDTQYF. CDR3 sequence (DNA): TGTGCCAGCAGCTTTGACAGATTCACAGATACGCAGTATTTT. The rearrangement links TRBV7-2 to TRBJ2-3; tentatively, D is TRBD1 (5 bases). Germline V gene lookup returns CDR1 SGHTA and CDR2 FQGNSA. Between the trimmed V and J ends, which lost 3 bases and 2 bases, there was a span of 9 bases. This CDR3 region has 14 residues.

The J gene is TRBJ2-7, the V gene TRBV5-1, with a possible D match to TRBD1 (5 bases). This CDR3 has 14 residues. Germline CDR1 SGHRS, CDR2 YFSETQ. Trimming stripped 0 bases from V and 2 bases from J, with 9 bases between. CDR3 region: CASSLVRGTYEQYF. DNA for the CDR3: TGCGCCAGCAGCTTGGTTAGGGGCACCTACGAGCAGTACTTC.

This chain connects TRBV5-1 to TRBJ2-5; D remains ambiguous. Germline loops: CDR1 SGHRS, CDR2 YFSETQ. The CDR3 is 13 amino acids. The V end was cut by 0 bases, the J end by 4 bases, with 7 bases between. The CDR3 loop is CASSLVGPETQYF. CDR3 bases: TGCGCCAGCAGCTTGGTGGGCCCAGAGACCCAGTACTTC.

There are a few counts of this clone. The chain links TRBV9 to TRBJ2-2; 9 bases match TRBD1. Looked up from germline, CDR1 is SGDLS and CDR2 is YYNGEE. CDR3 length equals 15 residues. Trimming at V came to 4 bases and at J to 7 bases, leaving 8 bases not matched to a gene. CDR3 loop: CASSPSDRGYGELFF. CDR3 sequence (DNA): TGTGCCAGCAGCCCCTCGGACAGGGGATACGGGGAGCTGTTTTTT.

This clone showed up just a few times. The chain recombines TRBV2 with TRBJ2-1; D ambiguous. CDR3 length equals 11 residues. V was cut by 4 bases and J by 8 bases, with 6 bases left in between. CDR1 and CDR2 (germline): SNHLY, FYNNEI. DNA for the CDR3: TGTGCCAGCAGTGTCTTAGATGAGCAGTTCTTC. It is translated as CASSVLDEQFF.

This clone was seen only a few times. The chain couples TRBV30 to TRBJ2-2; 8 bases are shared with TRBD2. Per the germline V gene, CDR1 is GTSNPN and CDR2 is SVGIG (reference sequence). The CDR3 spans 13 residues. V dropped 3 bases and J dropped 7; count of bases not matched to a gene: 4. Written as DNA, the CDR3 is TGTGCCTGGAGAGGACTAGCAGGCGGGGAGCTGTTTTTT. This gives the protein CAWRGLAGGELFF. Complete variable domain (other parts from reference TRBV30 and TRBJ2-2): SQTIHQWPATLVQPVGSPLSLECTVEGTSNPNLYWYRQAAGRGLQLLFYSVGIGQISSEVPQNLSASRPQDRQFILSSKKLLLSDSGFYLCAWRGLAGGELFFGEGSRLTVL.

The V and J genes are TRBV4-1 and TRBJ2-1; D uncertain. The germline V gene has CDR1 MGHRA and CDR2 YSYEKL. The CDR3 covers 12 residues. V lost 0 bases and J 6 bases, leaving 3 bases between the germline ends. This CDR3 reads CASSQDTNEQFF. The CDR3 nucleotides read TGCGCCAGCAGCCAAGATACCAATGAGCAGTTCTTC.

This clone was observed a few times. This sequence joins TRBV19 and TRBJ2-1; the D is unclear. The V gene's germline CDR1 is LNHDA and CDR2 SQIVND (reference sequence). Deletions cut 5 bases from V and 2 bases from J, with 16 bases between. This CDR3 is built from 16 residues. This CDR3 reads CASSPNDRVTYNEQFF. CDR3 in DNA: TGTGCCAGTAGTCCAAATGACCGGGTCACCTACAATGAGCAGTTCTTC.

This clone was seen more than once but under ten times. The chain combines TRBV30 with TRBJ1-1; 8 bases match TRBD1. The CDR3 runs 12 residues. With 2 bases clipped from V and 7 bases from J, the junction kept 3 bases outside the gene matches. Germline CDR1 GTSNPN, CDR2 SVGIG (reference sequence). The CDR3 sequence is CAWSRQGIEAFF. DNA for the CDR3: TGTGCCTGGAGTAGACAGGGGATTGAAGCTTTCTTT. The whole variable domain, filled in from reference TRBV30 and TRBJ1-1, reads SQTIHQWPATLVQPVGSPLSLECTVEGTSNPNLYWYRQAAGRGLQLLFYSVGIGQISSEVPQNLSASRPQDRQFILSSKKLLLSDSGFYLCAWSRQGIEAFFGQGTRLTVV.

The V call is TRBV6-1, the J call TRBJ2-7, with TRBD2 matching over 9 bases. CDR3 length equals 13 residues. Germline lookup yields CDR1 MNHNS and CDR2 SASEGT. V shed 7 bases and J 2 bases; nucleotides not matched to a gene: 3. The CDR3 DNA is TGTGCCAGCACGGGACTAGCTACCTACGAGCAGTACTTC. Amino acid sequence: CASTGLATYEQYF.

The chain couples TRBV7-5 to TRBJ2-7; TRBD1 is the table's D call, not checked against the DNA. TRBV7-5 is classified as a pseudogene. The CDR3 is 14 residues long. The CDR3 spells CVRSTIRLYYEQYF. DNA for the CDR3: TGTGTCAGAAGCACCATCAGGTTATACTACGAGCAGTACTTC.

V is TRBV9 and J is TRBJ2-1; D not resolved. V was cut by 2 bases and J by 10 bases, with 13 bases left in between. The CDR3 covers 13 residues. The germline CDR1 and CDR2 sequences are SGDLS and YYNGEE. The CDR3 is CASSVLSNGEQFF. CDR3 coding DNA: TGTGCCAGCAGCGTTCTCTCAAATGGGGAGCAGTTCTTC.

The chain employs TRBV12-2 and TRBJ2-7; the table gives TRBD1 as D, unverified against the DNA. TRBV12-2 is listed as a pseudogene. This CDR3 contains 16 residues. This CDR3 reads CASRLAGARGFYEQYF. The CDR3 bases are TGTGCAAGTCGCTTAGCGGGGGCAAGGGGATTCTACGAGCAGTACTTC.

This chain links TRBV5-4 with TRBJ2-7; D not certain. V was shortened by 3 bases and J by 5 bases, with 15 bases between the two germline ends. In germline, CDR1 is SGHNT, CDR2 YYREEE (reference sequence). The CDR3 totals 14 residues. In DNA, the CDR3 is TGTGCCAGCAGCTCAAAGGTGGGAAACAACGAGCAGTACTTC. This gives the protein CASSSKVGNNEQYF.

The CDR3 region is CAIRQGAHGYTF. The CDR3 nucleotides are TGTGCCATCCGGCAGGGGGCACATGGCTACACCTTC. This chain uses TRBV27 with TRBJ1-2; TRBD1 aligns across 8 bases. CDR1 MNHEY and CDR2 SMNVEV come from the germline V gene (reference sequence). The length of the CDR3 is 12 residues. V dropped 10 bases and J dropped 6; count of bases not matched to a gene: 7.

The J gene is TRBJ2-7, the V gene TRBV5-4; 7 bases are a match to TRBD2. The CDR3 consists of 14 residues. From germline, CDR1 is SGHNT and CDR2 YYREEE (reference sequence). V shed 4 bases and J 3 bases; nucleotides not matched to a gene: 7. CDR3 region: CASSPSGNHYEQYF. CDR3 bases: TGTGCCAGCAGCCCCAGCGGGAATCACTACGAGCAGTACTTC.

As regards this clone: Different DNA sequences within this sample yield the same CDR3. The V gene is TRBV30, the J gene TRBJ1-1, with D possibly matching TRBD1 (5 bases). The CDR3 totals 13 residues. Trimming took 1 base from V and 1 from J, leaving 7 bases between them. Germline V CDR1 and CDR2: GTSNPN, SVGIG (reference sequence). The CDR3 DNA reads as TGTGCCTGGAGTGGAAGGGGGAACACTGAAGCTTTCTTT. Its translation is CAWSGRGNTEAFF.

The chain couples TRBV9 to TRBJ2-1, with 8 nucleotides matching TRBD1. J was trimmed by 9 bases and V by 4 bases; bases with no gene match: 9. There are 14 residues in the CDR3. Germline V lookup: CDR1 SGDLS, CDR2 YYNGEE. This chain's CDR3 is CASSTRQGNGEQFF. DNA for the CDR3: TGTGCCAGCAGCACCCGACAGGGGAATGGTGAGCAGTTCTTC.

The rearrangement uses TRBV18 and TRBJ1-5, with 10 bases that match TRBD1. Trimming at V came to 0 bases and at J to 7 bases, leaving 3 bases not matched to a gene. Germline V gene lookup returns CDR1 KGHSH and CDR2 LQKENI. The CDR3 length is 15 residues. This chain's CDR3 is CASSPPDRGQQPQHF. In DNA, the CDR3 is TGTGCCAGCTCACCACCAGACAGGGGGCAACAGCCCCAGCATTTT.

The chain has TRBV30 and TRBJ2-7; TRBD2 agrees at 12 bases. The CDR3 spans 15 residues. V was pared by 4 bases and J by 3 bases, with 7 bases of the junction left unmatched. Germline CDR1 reads GTSNPN; CDR2 reads SVGIG (reference sequence). CDR3 residues: CAWTRGLAGSYEQYF. CDR3 DNA sequence: TGTGCCTGGACCCGGGGACTAGCGGGCAGCTACGAGCAGTACTTC.

This clone came up a few times. The chain combines TRBV29-1 with TRBJ2-7; TRBD2 agrees at 8 bases. V trimming: 4 bases; J trimming: 1 base; junction bases outside the gene matches: 9. The CDR3 covers 15 residues. Germline lookup yields CDR1 SQVTM and CDR2 ANQGSEA. The CDR3 nucleotides are TGCAGCGTTGGCCTCCCTAGCGGGTGGTCCTACGAGCAGTACTTC. It specifies CSVGLPSGWSYEQYF.

The J gene is TRBJ1-1, the V gene TRBV15; D might be TRBD1 (5 bases). The CDR3 extends over 14 amino acids. The V and J ends lost 1 base and 1 base respectively, with 7 bases between them. In germline, CDR1 is LNHNV, CDR2 YYDKDF (reference sequence). CDR3 coding DNA: TGTGCCACCAGCAGAGTCGGGGGGAACACTGAAGCTTTCTTT. Encoded protein: CATSRVGGNTEAFF.

The chain joins TRBV21-1 to TRBJ2-1; TRBD1 is taken as the D call from the table, unchecked against the DNA. TRBV21-1 is listed as a pseudogene. There are 15 residues in the CDR3. The CDR3 region is CASSKGTGQALEQFF. The CDR3 bases are TGTGCCAGCAGCAAAGGGACGGGACAGGCCCTGGAGCAGTTCTTC.